This entry is about one TCR beta chain. The sequence runs out 3 residues before the end of the CDR3; the remainder is reconstructed from the germline J gene. This record belongs to a study of T cells in women clearing cervical HPV infection. Clones were sequenced by immunoSEQ multiplex PCR, and TCRdb holds only the in-frame ones, with some missing. This table lists 45,000 to 50,000 clones. The CDR3 sequence is 12 residues long. V shed 4 bases and J shed 3 bases, with 7 bases lying between them. The germline V gene has CDR1 MNHNS and CDR2 SASEGT. Material for sequencing was blood buffy coat. The chain is built from TRBV6-1 and TRBJ2-7, with TRBD2 as a possible D gene (5 bases). This receptor was taken from a woman aged 18 to 69 with a cervical HPV16 infection that either progressed to CIN3+ or cleared (not recorded which). The sequenced part of the CDR3 DNA is TGTGCCAGCAGTGGGAGCGGCTACGAG. It translates to CASSGSGYE. The whole CDR3 protein reads CASSGSGYEQYF.